This TCR beta chain was captured in a study of control samples from healthy donors and cancer patients. Generated by immunoSEQ multiplex PCR, the TCRdb table keeps only in-frame clones and is missing some. The sample lists about 98,000 clones, 79% occurring once. Per germline, CDR1 MGHDK and CDR2 SYGVNS. The ends lost 1 base at V and 3 bases at J; junction bases unmatched: 5. The CDR3 length is 16 residues. The source material was blood. The chain is built from TRBV25-1 and TRBJ2-2, with TRBD1 matching over 7 bases. The TCR comes from a woman aged 25 to 39 in good health. The CDR3 region has the DNA TGTGCCAGCAGTGAATTGGGGCAGGGGGACACCGGGGAGCTGTTTTTT. Translating it yields CASSELGQGDTGELFF.